The 10 T cell receptor beta chains presented below share a single source sample, sequenced in a study of T cells expressing NK-cell markers. TCRdb reprocessed the 5' RACE reads and reports one entry per CDR3 protein, with no DNA. Seen in this sample are hundreds of thousands of distinct CDR3 sequences; the ten most common clones hold less than 7.5%. Input material: blood T cells: a sorted CD56 or NKG2C T cell subset, CD4+ or CD8+ T cells, or bulk PBMC T cells (not recorded which). Receptors originate from a woman aged 18 to 75 in good health.

The chain couples TRBV5-8 to TRBJ1-2. The germline CDR1 and CDR2 sequences are SGHTS and YDEGEE. There are 14 residues in the CDR3. The CDR3 protein is CASSLDTPFYGYTF.

The chain employs TRBV10-3 and TRBJ2-6. The CDR3 runs to 15 residues. In germline, CDR1 is ENHRY, CDR2 SYGVKD. The CDR3 protein is CAISDPGSGANVLTF.

This chain connects TRBV20-1 to TRBJ2-1. Germline CDR1 reads DFQATT; CDR2 reads SNEGSKA (reference sequence). This CDR3 has 16 amino acids. The CDR3 sequence: CSARDFAESSYNEQFF.

The chain joins TRBV5-1 to TRBJ1-1. Germline V gene data show CDR1 as SGHRS and CDR2 as YFSETQ. The CDR3 extends over 15 amino acids. The CDR3: CASSLGLLMNTEAFF.

The chain joins TRBV7-8 to TRBJ2-1; without DNA, the TCRdb call of TRBD2 cannot be checked. This CDR3 spans 17 amino acids. Germline V gene lookup returns CDR1 SGHVS and CDR2 FQNEAQ. The CDR3 here is CASSLSRGGALDNEQFF.

V gene TRBV5-1 combines with J gene TRBJ2-5. The germline V gene has CDR1 SGHRS and CDR2 YFSETQ. The CDR3 contains 15 residues. CDR3 sequence: CASSLAPVAQETQYF. The whole variable domain, remainder taken from reference TRBV5-1 and TRBJ2-5, is KAGVTQTPRYLIKTRGQQVTLSCSPISGHRSVSWYQQTPGQGLQFLFEYFSETQRNKGNFPGRFSGRQFSNSRSEMNVSTLELGDSALYLCASSLAPVAQETQYFGPGTRLLVL.

This chain's CDR3 is CASSPAPGTYEQYF. V usage is TRBV5-4 and J usage is TRBJ2-7; TCRdb indicates TRBD1, and absent DNA this call remains unverified. CDR3 length: 14 residues. Per germline, CDR1 SGHNT and CDR2 YYREEE (reference sequence).

V gene TRBV4-3 combines with J gene TRBJ2-3; TCRdb's assignment of TRBD1 cannot be checked, as there is no DNA. The CDR3 has 17 residues. Germline V gene lookup returns CDR1 LGHNA and CDR2 YSLEER. The CDR3 loop is CASSQLAGTQHTDTQYF.

The V gene is TRBV2, the J gene TRBJ2-1; TCRdb's D call, TRBD1, is unchecked because there is no DNA. Germline V gene sequence: CDR1 SNHLY, CDR2 FYNNEI. The length of the CDR3 is 16 residues. CDR3 sequence reads: CASNPQGASSYNEQFF.

The V call is TRBV20-1, the J call TRBJ2-3; the D call from TCRdb, TRBD1, cannot be confirmed without DNA. The CDR3 sequence is 16 residues long. Germline CDR1 reads DFQATT; CDR2 reads SNEGSKA (reference sequence). The CDR3 loop reads CSARGYGGGRTDTQYF.